These T cell receptor beta chains were read from a single sample in a study of T cells in Graves' hyperthyroidism and ophthalmopathy. Each CDR3 protein is one row after TCRdb ran MiXCR on the multiplex PCR reads. Among under 400,000 distinct CDR3 sequences, 25% were seen once, and the ten largest hold roughly 70%. The specimen sequenced was blood. Receptor source: a man in his fifties with Graves' hyperthyroidism. Both conserved end residues are part of each CDR3. The D gene is left open where the match is weak. Clone size is given for some rows only: seen once, a few or many times, or a class if the clone is expanded.

j_call | v_call | clone_size | d_call | cdr3_aa | cdr3_nt
TRBJ2-5 | TRBV7-9 | many | . | CASSFGLQETQYF | TGTGCCAGCAGTTTCGGGCTCCAAGAGACCCAGTACTTC
TRBJ2-3 | TRBV20-1 | many | . | CSASGRSSTDTQYF | TGCAGTGCTAGTGGGCGATCTAGCACAGATACGCAGTATTTT
TRBJ1-1 | TRBV7-8 | few | . | CASSQGPTEAFF | TGTGCCAGCAGCCAGGGTCCCACTGAAGCTTTCTTT
TRBJ2-6 | TRBV6-1 | many | . | CASRDPGANVLTF | TGTGCCAGCAGGGATCCTGGGGCCAACGTCCTGACTTTC
TRBJ2-4 | TRBV2 | . | . | CASSLLGPGKNIQYF | TGTGCCAGCAGTTTACTGGGACCTGGCAAAAACATTCAGTACTTC
TRBJ1-4 | TRBV6-1 | few | . | CASIEHPTNEKLFF | TGTGCCAGCATCGAACACCCAACTAATGAAAAACTGTTTTTT
TRBJ1-2 | TRBV28 | . | TRBD1 | CASSLLATGGIYGYTF | TGTGCCAGCAGTCTCCTAGCGACAGGGGGCATCTATGGCTACACCTTC
TRBJ1-4 | TRBV18 | few | . | CASSPPGRAGGEKLFF | TGTGCCAGCTCACCACCAGGCCGGGCCGGCGGTGAAAAACTGTTTTTT
TRBJ2-5 | TRBV20-1 | . | . | CSATPLDRPVGETQYF | TGCAGTGCTACCCCGCTTGACCGGCCGGTTGGAGAGACCCAGTACTTC
TRBJ2-1 | TRBV2 | many | . | CASNGMSYNEQFF | TGTGCCAGCAACGGGATGTCCTACAATGAGCAGTTCTTC
TRBJ2-5 | TRBV2 | many | . | CASSEGLGGQTQYF | TGTGCCAGCAGTGAAGGTCTAGGTGGACAGACCCAGTACTTC
TRBJ2-1 | TRBV12-3/TRBV12-4 | . | TRBD2 | CASSLAGVENEQFF | TGTGCCAGCAGTTTGGCGGGAGTAGAAAATGAGCAGTTCTTC